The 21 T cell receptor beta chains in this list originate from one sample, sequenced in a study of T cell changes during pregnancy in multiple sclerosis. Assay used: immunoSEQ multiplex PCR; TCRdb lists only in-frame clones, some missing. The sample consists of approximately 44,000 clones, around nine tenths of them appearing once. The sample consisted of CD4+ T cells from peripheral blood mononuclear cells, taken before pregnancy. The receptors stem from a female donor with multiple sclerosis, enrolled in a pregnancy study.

The CDR3 protein is CASSPKPHTEAFF. CDR3 bases: TGTGCCAGCAGTCCCAAGCCCCACACTGAAGCTTTCTTT. The chain links TRBV6-1 to TRBJ1-1; D unresolved. The V end was cut by 5 bases, the J end by 3 bases, with 10 bases between. This CDR3 contains 13 residues. CDR1 MNHNS and CDR2 SASEGT come from the germline V gene.

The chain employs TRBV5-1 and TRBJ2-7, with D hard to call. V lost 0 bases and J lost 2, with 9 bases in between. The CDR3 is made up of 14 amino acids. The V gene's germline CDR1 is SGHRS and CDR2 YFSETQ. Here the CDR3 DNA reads TGCGCCAGCAGCTTGGCCCCAGAAACCTACGAGCAGTACTTC. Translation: CASSLAPETYEQYF. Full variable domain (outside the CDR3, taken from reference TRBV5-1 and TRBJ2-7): KAGVTQTPRYLIKTRGQQVTLSCSPISGHRSVSWYQQTPGQGLQFLFEYFSETQRNKGNFPGRFSGRQFSNSRSEMNVSTLELGDSALYLCASSLAPETYEQYFGPGTRLTVT.

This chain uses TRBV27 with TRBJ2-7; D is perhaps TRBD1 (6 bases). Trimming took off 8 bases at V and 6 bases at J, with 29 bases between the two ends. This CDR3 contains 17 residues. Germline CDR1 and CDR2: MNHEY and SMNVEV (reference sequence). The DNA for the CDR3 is TGTGCCAGCCTCCCGGGCCTAGCCGCGAACCGACAGGCCGAGCAGTACTTC. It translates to CASLPGLAANRQAEQYF.

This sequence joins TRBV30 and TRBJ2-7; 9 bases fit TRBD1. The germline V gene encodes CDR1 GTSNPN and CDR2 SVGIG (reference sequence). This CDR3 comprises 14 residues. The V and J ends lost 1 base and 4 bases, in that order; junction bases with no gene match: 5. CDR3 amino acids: CAWSGRQGGYEQYF. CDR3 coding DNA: TGTGCCTGGAGTGGGAGACAGGGGGGTTACGAGCAGTACTTC. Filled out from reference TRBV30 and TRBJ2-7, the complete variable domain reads SQTIHQWPATLVQPVGSPLSLECTVEGTSNPNLYWYRQAAGRGLQLLFYSVGIGQISSEVPQNLSASRPQDRQFILSSKKLLLSDSGFYLCAWSGRQGGYEQYFGPGTRLTVT.

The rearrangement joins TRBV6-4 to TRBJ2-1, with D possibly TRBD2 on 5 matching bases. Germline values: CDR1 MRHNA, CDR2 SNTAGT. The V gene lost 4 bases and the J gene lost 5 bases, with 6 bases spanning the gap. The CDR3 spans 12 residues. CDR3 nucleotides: TGTGCCAGCAGTGGTAGCGACAATGAGCAGTTCTTC. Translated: CASSGSDNEQFF.

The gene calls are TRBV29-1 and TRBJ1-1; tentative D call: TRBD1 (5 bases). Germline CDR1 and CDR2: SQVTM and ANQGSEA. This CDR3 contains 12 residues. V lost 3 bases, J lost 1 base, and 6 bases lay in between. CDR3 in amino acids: CSVDTGNTEAFF. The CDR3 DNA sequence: TGCAGCGTTGATACAGGGAACACTGAAGCTTTCTTT.

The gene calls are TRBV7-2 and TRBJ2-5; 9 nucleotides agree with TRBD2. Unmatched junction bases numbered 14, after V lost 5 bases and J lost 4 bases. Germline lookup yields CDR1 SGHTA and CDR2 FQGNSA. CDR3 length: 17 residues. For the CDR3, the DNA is TGTGCCAGCAGCCTGGTGGGTAGCGGGGGCAAACGAGAGACCCAGTACTTC. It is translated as CASSLVGSGGKRETQYF.

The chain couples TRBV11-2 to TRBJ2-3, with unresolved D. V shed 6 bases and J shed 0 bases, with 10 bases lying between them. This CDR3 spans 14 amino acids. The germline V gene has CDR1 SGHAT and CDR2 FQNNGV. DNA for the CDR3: TGTGCCAGCAGAATCCGGTCTAGCACAGATACGCAGTATTTT. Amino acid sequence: CASRIRSSTDTQYF.

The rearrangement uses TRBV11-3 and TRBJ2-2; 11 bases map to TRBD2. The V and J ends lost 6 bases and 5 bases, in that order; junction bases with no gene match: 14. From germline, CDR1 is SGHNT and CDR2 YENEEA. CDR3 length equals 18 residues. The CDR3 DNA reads TGTGCCAGCAGTCCGGGAGGTAGCGGGGGGGAAAGGACCGGGGAGCTGTTTTTT. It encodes CASSPGGSGGERTGELFF.

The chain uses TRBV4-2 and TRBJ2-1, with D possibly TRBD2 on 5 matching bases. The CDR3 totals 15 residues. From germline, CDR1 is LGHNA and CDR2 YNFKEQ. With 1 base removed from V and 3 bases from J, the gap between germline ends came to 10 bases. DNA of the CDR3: TGTGCCAGCAGCCAAGCGGCTAGCTTCTACAATGAGCAGTTCTTC. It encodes CASSQAASFYNEQFF.

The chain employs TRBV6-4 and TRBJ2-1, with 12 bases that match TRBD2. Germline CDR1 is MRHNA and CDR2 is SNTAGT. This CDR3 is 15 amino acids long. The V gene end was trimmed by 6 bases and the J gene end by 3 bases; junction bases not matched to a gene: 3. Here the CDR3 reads CASSPGLAGYNEQFF. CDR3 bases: TGTGCCAGCAGCCCGGGACTAGCGGGCTACAATGAGCAGTTCTTC.

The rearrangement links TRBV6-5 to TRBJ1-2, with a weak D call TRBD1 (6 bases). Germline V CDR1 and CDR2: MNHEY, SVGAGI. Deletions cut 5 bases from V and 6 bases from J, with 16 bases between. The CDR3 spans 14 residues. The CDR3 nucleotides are TGTGCCAGCAGTACTAGGGGCAGGGGAGATGGCTACACCTTC. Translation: CASSTRGRGDGYTF.

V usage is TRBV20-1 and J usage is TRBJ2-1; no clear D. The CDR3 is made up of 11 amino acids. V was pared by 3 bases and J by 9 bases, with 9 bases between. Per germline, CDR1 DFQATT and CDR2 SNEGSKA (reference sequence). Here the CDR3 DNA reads TGCAGTGCTAGCGATCCGGGTGAGCAGTTCTTC. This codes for CSASDPGEQFF.

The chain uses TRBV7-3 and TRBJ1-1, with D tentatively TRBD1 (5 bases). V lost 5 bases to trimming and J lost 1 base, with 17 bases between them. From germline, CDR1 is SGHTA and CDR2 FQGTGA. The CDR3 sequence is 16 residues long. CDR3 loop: CASSRVGGGANTEAFF. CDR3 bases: TGTGCCAGCAGCAGAGTCGGAGGAGGGGCGAACACTGAAGCTTTCTTT. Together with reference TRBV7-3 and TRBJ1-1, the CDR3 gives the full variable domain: GAGVSQTPSNKVTEKGKYVELRCDPISGHTALYWYRQSLGQGPEFLIYFQGTGAADDSGLPNDRFFAVRPEGSVSTLKIQRTERGDSAVYLCASSRVGGGANTEAFFGQGTRLTVV.

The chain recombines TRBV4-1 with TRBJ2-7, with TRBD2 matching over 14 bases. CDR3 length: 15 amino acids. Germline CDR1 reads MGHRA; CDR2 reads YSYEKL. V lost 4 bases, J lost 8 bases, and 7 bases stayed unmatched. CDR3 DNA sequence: TGCGCCAGCAGCCCTAAGGGACTAGCGGGAGAGAAGCAGTACTTC. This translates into CASSPKGLAGEKQYF.

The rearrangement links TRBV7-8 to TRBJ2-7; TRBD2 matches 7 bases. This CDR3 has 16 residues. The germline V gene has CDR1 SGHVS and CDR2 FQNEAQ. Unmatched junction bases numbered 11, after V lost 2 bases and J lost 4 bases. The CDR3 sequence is CASSLFEAGVSYEQYF. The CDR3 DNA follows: TGTGCCAGCAGCTTATTCGAGGCGGGAGTTTCTTACGAGCAGTACTTC.

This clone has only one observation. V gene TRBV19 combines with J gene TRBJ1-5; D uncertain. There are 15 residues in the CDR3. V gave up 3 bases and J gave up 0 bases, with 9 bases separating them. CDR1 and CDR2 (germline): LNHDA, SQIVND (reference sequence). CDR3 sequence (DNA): TGTGCCAGTAGTATCAGACTTCATAGCAATCAGCCCCAGCATTTT. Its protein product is CASSIRLHSNQPQHF.

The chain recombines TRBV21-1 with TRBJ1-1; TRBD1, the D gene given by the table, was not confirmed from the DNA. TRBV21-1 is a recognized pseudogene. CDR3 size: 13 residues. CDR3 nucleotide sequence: TGTGCCAACCACAGGGGTGGAAACACTGAAGCTTTCTTT. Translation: CANHRGGNTEAFF.

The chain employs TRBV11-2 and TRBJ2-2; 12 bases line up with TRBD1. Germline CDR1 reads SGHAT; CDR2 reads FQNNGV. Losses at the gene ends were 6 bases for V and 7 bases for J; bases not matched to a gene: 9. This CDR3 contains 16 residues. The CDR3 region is CASRSGTGGAGGELFF. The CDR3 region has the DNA TGTGCCAGCAGGTCCGGGACAGGGGGCGCAGGCGGGGAGCTGTTTTTT.

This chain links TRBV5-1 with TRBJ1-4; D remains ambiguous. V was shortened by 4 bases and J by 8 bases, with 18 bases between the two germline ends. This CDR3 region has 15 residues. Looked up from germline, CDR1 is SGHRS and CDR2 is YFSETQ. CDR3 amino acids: CASSTRGAPEEKLFF. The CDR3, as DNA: TGCGCCAGCAGCACCAGAGGCGCTCCCGAAGAAAAACTGTTTTTT.

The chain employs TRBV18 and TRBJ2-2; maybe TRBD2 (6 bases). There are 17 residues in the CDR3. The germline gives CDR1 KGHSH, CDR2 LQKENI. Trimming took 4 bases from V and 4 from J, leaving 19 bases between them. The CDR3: CASSLLDSRGGTGELFF. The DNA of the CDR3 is TGTGCCAGCTCACTGCTAGACAGCCGGGGAGGCACCGGGGAGCTGTTTTTT.